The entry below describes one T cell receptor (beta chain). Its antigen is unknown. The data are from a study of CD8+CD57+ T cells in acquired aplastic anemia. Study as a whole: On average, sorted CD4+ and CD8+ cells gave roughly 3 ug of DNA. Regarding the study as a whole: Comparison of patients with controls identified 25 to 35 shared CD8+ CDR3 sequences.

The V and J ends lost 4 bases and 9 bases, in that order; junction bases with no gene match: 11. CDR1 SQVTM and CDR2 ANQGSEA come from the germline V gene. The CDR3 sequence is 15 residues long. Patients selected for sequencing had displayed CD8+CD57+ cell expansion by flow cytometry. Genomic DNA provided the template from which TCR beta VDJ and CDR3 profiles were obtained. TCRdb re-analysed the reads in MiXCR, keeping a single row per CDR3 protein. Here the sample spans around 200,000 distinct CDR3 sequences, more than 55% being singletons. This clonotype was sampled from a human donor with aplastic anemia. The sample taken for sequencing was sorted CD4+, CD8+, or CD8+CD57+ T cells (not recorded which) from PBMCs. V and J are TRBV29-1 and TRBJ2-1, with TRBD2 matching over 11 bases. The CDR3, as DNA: TGCAGCGTTGGTAGCGGGGGGGCGACTAGGGGTGAGCAGTTCTTC. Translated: CSVGSGGATRGEQFF.